The rows below give T cell receptor beta chains drawn from one sample of a study of monozygotic twins with inflammatory bowel disease. TCRdb derives one entry per CDR3 protein from the 5' RACE reads, leaving out DNA. Its listing shows roughly 120,000 distinct CDR3 sequences. The specimen was blood. The source is a human donor with ulcerative colitis or Crohn's disease, or a healthy co-twin of an affected twin (not recorded which). Both conserved end residues are part of each CDR3. Fields, in order: V gene, J gene, CDR3 protein.

TRBV11-2	TRBJ2-5	CASSLDRTRETQYF
TRBV5-1	TRBJ2-1	CASSLVLAQKQFF
TRBV7-2	TRBJ2-3	CASNRQGSLQYF
TRBV4-2	TRBJ2-1	CASSQDATGSYNEQFF
TRBV6-6	TRBJ1-5	CASSSDTYQPQHF
TRBV11-2	TRBJ1-6	CASSGGGATEVSYNSPLHF
TRBV20-1	TRBJ2-7	CSALPRRDLSYEQYF
TRBV11-2	TRBJ2-7	CASSFGRIYEQYF
TRBV5-1	TRBJ2-1	CASSPPASAYNEQFF
TRBV20-1	TRBJ2-7	CSASPSFTNYIRYEQYF
TRBV7-6	TRBJ2-7	CASSLVGEQYF
TRBV29-1	TRBJ2-3	CSVEGPGHTDTQYF
TRBV10-3	TRBJ2-7	CAIRKDRDSYEQYF
TRBV5-1	TRBJ2-1	CASSSRDRGQEQFF
TRBV7-9	TRBJ1-1	CASSLATGPNTEAFF
TRBV7-2	TRBJ1-1	CASSLEGGSERVTEAFF
TRBV7-9	TRBJ2-1	CASSLSPGRVRYNEQFF
TRBV6-6	TRBJ2-7	CASSHRGSYEQYF
TRBV5-6	TRBJ1-2	CASSLAVGAGYTF
TRBV7-9	TRBJ2-7	CASSLGVDEQYF
TRBV5-6	TRBJ1-1	CASSLGTTGVTEAFF
TRBV28	TRBJ2-6	CASKWAGLSGANVLTF
TRBV5-6	TRBJ2-1	CASSSGQGTFNEQFF
TRBV20-1	TRBJ2-3	CSASTSGSGTDTQYF
TRBV3-1	TRBJ2-2	CASSQAGTGAGELFF
TRBV18	TRBJ2-3	CASSPPGGGPDTQYF
TRBV4-2	TRBJ2-5	CASSPGGSQETQYF
TRBV7-2	TRBJ1-2	CASSLAGRRSNYGYTF
TRBV12-2	TRBJ1-1	CASRLGQAGYAQEAFF
TRBV7-7	TRBJ2-1	CASSFLPLAGGGEQFF
TRBV4-1	TRBJ2-5	CASSQEDGTPLETQYF
TRBV7-2	TRBJ2-7	CASSLGGSEYEQYF
TRBV20-1	TRBJ2-7	CSARDRRRASGRMSEQYF
TRBV4-3	TRBJ2-3	CASSQVASGSDTQYF
TRBV5-1	TRBJ2-1	CASSLSSGGPNPYNEQFF
TRBV20-1	TRBJ2-5	CSAKLAGSVETQYF
TRBV7-9	TRBJ1-1	CASSWVIRGAFF
TRBV14	TRBJ1-2	CASSQETGVYYGYTF
TRBV19	TRBJ1-3	CASSWQISGNTIYF
TRBV4-1	TRBJ2-5	CASSRWTGWQETQYF
TRBV10-3	TRBJ1-1	CAISESEGTEAFF
TRBV19	TRBJ2-3	CASSIGWDTQYF
TRBV20-1	TRBJ2-1	CSAGGTGRNEQFF
TRBV28	TRBJ2-1	CASSLPAGISYNEQFF
TRBV5-1	TRBJ2-1	CASSPQGPFRTNEQFF
TRBV7-2	TRBJ2-5	CASSLADYSWETQYF
TRBV9	TRBJ2-6	CASSLPHAGANVLTF
TRBV3-1	TRBJ2-7	CASSQVAGGLEQYF
TRBV21-1	TRBJ1-4	CASCLALGVETNEKLFF
TRBV28	TRBJ1-2	CASTLGYGYTF
TRBV7-8	TRBJ2-2	CASSLELAGGPKSGELFF
TRBV12-3/TRBV12-4	TRBJ2-3	CASTTGGVGTDTQYF
TRBV20-1	TRBJ2-1	CSARGLAGHNEQFF